This T cell receptor (beta chain) was sequenced for a study of cytomegalovirus exposure and HLA in healthy donors. The PCR contained 60 Vbeta and 13 Jbeta primers. Method: immunoSEQ multiplex PCR; TCRdb's copy keeps in-frame clones and lacks some. This table holds some 140,000 clones, 65% to 80% found once. The CDR3 has 15 residues. Germline V CDR1 and CDR2: MDHEN, SYDVKM. The V end lost 5 bases, the J end lost 4 bases, and 14 bases lay between the germline ends. V and J are TRBV28 and TRBJ2-2, with D possibly being TRBD1 (5 bases). This TCR was recovered from a man aged 35-49 years in good health and CMV-seronegative. The sequencing sample was made of PBMCs. CDR3 amino acids: CASSRRTPGTGELFF. CDR3 sequence (DNA): TGTGCCAGCAGTCGGCGGACACCAGGCACCGGGGAGCTGTTTTTT.